These 10 T cell receptor beta chains originate from one sample sequenced in a study of shared clonotypes between healthy human individuals. Naive CD8 cells, CD45RO-negative and positively selected for CCR7, excluded terminally differentiated effector memory CD45RA+ cells. Produced via immunoSEQ multiplex PCR; TCRdb's table is partial and in-frame only. The table lists roughly 570,000 clones, more than 95% of them singletons. Sequencing was done on a sample of naive CD8+ T cells sorted from blood. These receptors all stem from a young man in good health.

The rearrangement uses TRBV11-1 and TRBJ1-1; D is unclear. CDR3 length: 13 residues. Germline loops: CDR1 SGHAT, CDR2 FQDESV (reference sequence). The V end lost 4 bases, the J end lost 4 bases, and 10 bases lay between the germline ends. The CDR3 is CASSYEGATEAFF. DNA of the CDR3: TGTGCCAGCAGCTACGAAGGAGCCACTGAAGCTTTCTTT.

The chain's CDR3 is CASSLAFSSNEQFF. The CDR3 coding sequence is TGTGCCAGCAGCTTGGCTTTTTCGAGCAATGAGCAGTTCTTC. The rearrangement uses TRBV5-5 and TRBJ2-1; unclear D gene. This CDR3 contains 14 residues. Germline V lookup: CDR1 SGHKS, CDR2 YYEKEE (reference sequence). V was shortened by 0 bases and J by 6 bases, with 10 bases between the two germline ends.

The chain is built from TRBV4-1 and TRBJ2-3, with D possibly matching TRBD2 (6 bases). Trimming removed 5 bases at V and 0 bases at J, with 21 bases between. CDR3 length: 18 residues. Germline V gene sequence: CDR1 MGHRA, CDR2 YSYEKL. CDR3 region: CASSVRFLAEPSTDTQYF. The CDR3 DNA reads as TGCGCCAGCAGCGTTAGATTCTTAGCGGAACCTAGCACAGATACGCAGTATTTT.

J is TRBJ2-5 and V is TRBV11-2; D call uncertain. V shed 2 bases and J shed 5 bases, with 6 bases lying between them. Germline CDR1 and CDR2: SGHAT and FQNNGV. CDR3 length: 12 amino acids. CDR3 sequence (DNA): TGTGCCAGCAGCTTAACGCCGGAGACCCAGTACTTC. Its translation is CASSLTPETQYF. Based on the CDR3 plus reference TRBV11-2 and TRBJ2-5, the full variable domain is EAGVAQSPRYKIIEKRQSVAFWCNPISGHATLYWYQQILGQGPKLLIQFQNNGVVDDSQLPKDRFSAERLKGVDSTLKIQPAKLEDSAVYLCASSLTPETQYFGPGTRLLVL.

The V call is TRBV15, the J call TRBJ2-1, with D maybe TRBD2 (6 bases). CDR1 LNHNV and CDR2 YYDKDF come from the germline V gene (reference sequence). CDR3 size: 17 residues. V was shortened by 3 bases and J by 0 bases, with 15 bases between the two germline ends. The CDR3 DNA is TGTGCCACCAGCAGTACAATCTTAGCGGACTCCTACAATGAGCAGTTCTTC. Its translation is CATSSTILADSYNEQFF.

This clone was picked up one time. The chain has TRBV7-2 and TRBJ2-3; 10 bases are a match to TRBD2. Germline-derived CDR1 and CDR2 are SGHTA and FQGNSA. The length of the CDR3 is 16 residues. J was trimmed by 4 bases and V by 4 bases; bases with no gene match: 8. CDR3 protein: CASSSIAGGTADTQYF. DNA for the CDR3: TGTGCCAGCAGCTCTATAGCGGGAGGAACGGCAGATACGCAGTATTTT.

The CDR3 DNA follows: TGCGCCAGCAGCCAAGCACTAGCAGATGAGCAGTTCTTC. Amino acid sequence: CASSQALADEQFF. The chain carries TRBV4-1 and TRBJ2-1; D possibly corresponds to TRBD2 (6 bases). The CDR3 spans 13 residues. Germline CDR1 and CDR2: MGHRA and YSYEKL. Trimming stripped 1 base from V and 8 bases from J, with 9 bases between.

The CDR3: CASTGFLEGYEQYF. The CDR3 region has the DNA TGTGCCAGCACAGGATTTCTAGAGGGCTACGAGCAGTACTTC. The chain combines TRBV2 with TRBJ2-7; possible D gene TRBD2, 5 bases. From germline, CDR1 is SNHLY and CDR2 FYNNEI. This CDR3 has 14 amino acids. Trimming took 7 bases from V and 3 from J, leaving 16 bases between them.

This clone was recorded once. The chain couples TRBV6-5 to TRBJ2-3, with D unclear. V shed 4 bases and J shed 0 bases, with 5 bases lying between them. This CDR3 has 13 residues. Germline-derived CDR1 and CDR2 are MNHEY and SVGAGI. CDR3 sequence: CASSLDSTDTQYF. The CDR3 DNA reads as TGTGCCAGCAGTTTGGACAGCACAGATACGCAGTATTTT.

The V and J genes are TRBV6-1 and TRBJ1-5; the match to TRBD1 covers 8 bases. CDR1 is MNHNS and CDR2 is SASEGT in the germline V gene. The ends lost 3 bases at V and 3 bases at J; junction bases unmatched: 7. This CDR3 spans 16 amino acids. This CDR3 is CASSDRDRSPNQPQHF. CDR3 nucleotide sequence: TGTGCCAGCAGTGACCGGGACAGGTCACCCAATCAGCCCCAGCATTTT.